The next 25 T cell receptor beta chains were all read from a single sample in a study of a mutant IDH1 vaccine in newly diagnosed glioma. Time point defined: week 47, end of study. Every vaccination contained 300 ug of the mutant IDH1 20-mer peptide and was paired with topical imiquimod. Produced via immunoSEQ multiplex PCR; TCRdb's table is partial and in-frame only. The profile covers approximately 50,000 clones, with 76% appearing a single time and over 4% taken by the ten largest. Their recognized antigens are unknown. The sample in question was PBMCs, obtained from a glioma patient whose treatment included an IDH1 peptide vaccine. These receptors all stem from a woman in her 40s with glioma. Some clones in this sample may be carry-over from other donors' samples.

The V gene is TRBV6-5, the J gene TRBJ1-1; D unresolved. Germline-derived CDR1 and CDR2 are MNHEY and SVGAGI. This CDR3 spans 15 amino acids. V was trimmed by 0 bases and J by 1 base, leaving 9 bases between them. The CDR3 DNA reads TGTGCCAGCAGTTACTCGATAAACGGGAACACTGAAGCTTTCTTT. It is translated as CASSYSINGNTEAFF.

The chain combines TRBV11-2 with TRBJ1-1, with 7 bases matching TRBD1. V shed 2 bases, J shed 3 bases, and the junction held 6 bases outside the gene matches. The germline CDR1 and CDR2 sequences are SGHAT and FQNNGV. This CDR3 is built from 15 residues. This CDR3 reads CASSLQGVGHTEAFF. The CDR3 DNA sequence: TGTGCCAGCAGCTTACAGGGGGTGGGGCACACTGAAGCTTTCTTT.

The V and J genes are TRBV4-3 and TRBJ2-1; TRBD2 matches 12 bases. The CDR3 has 15 amino acids. The germline V gene encodes CDR1 LGHNA and CDR2 YSLEER. V lost 4 bases to trimming and J lost 4 bases; unmatched junction nucleotides: 2. CDR3 sequence reads: CASSRTSGGYNEQFF. The CDR3 bases are TGCGCCAGCAGCCGTACTAGCGGGGGGTACAATGAGCAGTTCTTC.

The rearrangement links TRBV9 to TRBJ2-5; either TRBD1 or TRBD2 may fit D (5 bases each). CDR3 size: 15 residues. From germline, CDR1 is SGDLS and CDR2 YYNGEE. The V end lost 4 bases, the J end lost 0 bases, and 13 bases lay between the germline ends. CDR3 residues: CASSPRGADQETQYF. The CDR3 nucleotides are TGTGCCAGCAGCCCCAGAGGGGCAGACCAAGAGACCCAGTACTTC.

This chain connects TRBV7-6 to TRBJ2-7, with 9 bases that match TRBD1. The CDR3 is 19 amino acids. After removal of 4 bases from V and 4 bases from J, the junction contained 20 bases not matched to a gene. CDR1 and CDR2 from the germline V gene are SGHVS and FNYEAQ. The CDR3 nucleotides read TGTGCCAGCAGCTCGTTAAGGGGGCCCCCGGGACAGGGATCATACGAGCAGTACTTC. Protein product: CASSSLRGPPGQGSYEQYF. The variable domain in full, completed from reference TRBV7-6 and TRBJ2-7, reads GAGVSQSPRYKVTKRGQDVALRCDPISGHVSLYWYRQALGQGPEFLTYFNYEAQQDKSGLPNDRFSAERPEGSISTLTIQRTEQRDSAMYRCASSSLRGPPGQGSYEQYFGPGTRLTVT.

The chain carries TRBV9 and TRBJ1-1; 7 bases fit TRBD1. The CDR3 runs 16 residues. The trim removed 2 bases at V and 0 bases at J, leaving 7 bases unmatched. Germline V gene sequence: CDR1 SGDLS, CDR2 YYNGEE. The CDR3 spells CASSVGSGGMNTEAFF. CDR3 sequence (DNA): TGTGCCAGCAGCGTGGGGTCAGGGGGGATGAACACTGAAGCTTTCTTT.

This chain uses TRBV5-1 with TRBJ1-1, with D possibly being TRBD1 (5 bases). Germline V gene lookup returns CDR1 SGHRS and CDR2 YFSETQ. Trimming took off 3 bases at V and 4 bases at J, with 13 bases between the two ends. This CDR3 spans 14 amino acids. CDR3 amino acids: CASSSEGTGTEAFF. DNA for the CDR3: TGCGCCAGCAGCTCGGAAGGGACCGGCACTGAAGCTTTCTTT. Variable domain in full (rest from reference TRBV5-1 and TRBJ1-1): KAGVTQTPRYLIKTRGQQVTLSCSPISGHRSVSWYQQTPGQGLQFLFEYFSETQRNKGNFPGRFSGRQFSNSRSEMNVSTLELGDSALYLCASSSEGTGTEAFFGQGTRLTVV.

The chain recombines TRBV9 with TRBJ1-1; 7 bases match TRBD1. The trim removed 0 bases at V and 7 bases at J, leaving 6 bases unmatched. CDR1 is SGDLS, CDR2 YYNGEE, per germline. The CDR3 extends over 14 amino acids. This CDR3 is CASSVEDRVIEAFF. In DNA, the CDR3 is TGTGCCAGCAGCGTAGAAGACAGGGTGATTGAAGCTTTCTTT.

In this sample, this clone turned up once. This chain uses TRBV6-6 with TRBJ2-7; perhaps TRBD2 as D (5 bases). V lost 8 bases and J lost 4, with 18 bases in between. In germline, CDR1 is MNHNY, CDR2 SVGAGI (reference sequence). CDR3 length: 14 amino acids. CDR3 sequence reads: CASYGGSDGYEQYF. CDR3 nucleotide sequence: TGTGCCAGCTACGGAGGTAGCGACGGTTACGAGCAGTACTTC.

The chain recombines TRBV7-2 with TRBJ1-5; maybe TRBD1 (6 bases). The CDR3 loop spans 15 amino acids. Trimming cost V 4 bases and J 0 bases, with 10 bases left between them. The germline V gene has CDR1 SGHTA and CDR2 FQGNSA. As DNA, the CDR3 is TGTGCCAGCAGCTCGCAGGGGTTTAGCAATCAGCCCCAGCATTTT. It encodes CASSSQGFSNQPQHF. The full variable domain, with the rest looked up from reference TRBV7-2 and TRBJ1-5, is GAGVSQSPSNKVTEKGKDVELRCDPISGHTALYWYRQSLGQGLEFLIYFQGNSAPDKSGLPSDRFSAERTGGSVSTLTIQRTQQEDSAVYLCASSSQGFSNQPQHFGDGTRLSIL.

This clone was recorded once. The chain uses TRBV10-1 and TRBJ2-5; D uncertain. CDR1 WNHNN and CDR2 SYGVQD come from the germline V gene (reference sequence). Trimming removed 4 bases from V and 7 bases from J, with 13 bases in between. The CDR3 loop spans 13 amino acids. Here the CDR3 DNA reads TGCGCCAGCAGTGGAACAGTGCTGGGGACCCAGTACTTC. Translation gives CASSGTVLGTQYF.

This chain uses TRBV7-9 with TRBJ2-5; tentative D call: TRBD1 (6 bases). Deletions cut 5 bases from V and 6 bases from J, with 16 bases between. Germline V lookup: CDR1 SEHNR, CDR2 FQNEAQ (reference sequence). The CDR3 is 14 residues long. The CDR3 spells CASSHWTAAQTQYF. As DNA, the CDR3 is TGTGCCAGCAGCCATTGGACAGCTGCCCAGACCCAGTACTTC.

The V and J genes are TRBV7-2 and TRBJ2-7; 12 nucleotides match TRBD1. Germline CDR1 is SGHTA and CDR2 is FQGNSA. The J segment lost 6 bases and the V segment lost 3 bases, leaving 12 bases of the junction unmatched. CDR3 size: 17 residues. CDR3 amino acids: CASSFSGTGGSIPEQYF. In DNA form, the CDR3 reads TGTGCCAGCAGCTTTTCCGGGACAGGGGGCTCCATTCCCGAGCAGTACTTC.

This clone was seen just once. J is TRBJ1-5 and V is TRBV6-6; D is possibly TRBD1 (6 bases). This CDR3 has 14 residues. V shed 8 bases and J shed 7 bases, with 18 bases lying between them. Germline V gene lookup returns CDR1 MNHNY and CDR2 SVGAGI (reference sequence). CDR3 DNA sequence: TGTGCCAGCGGTTCACTTTCGGGGGGCCAGCCCCAGCATTTT. It yields the protein CASGSLSGGQPQHF.

This rearrangement joins TRBV7-9 to TRBJ2-7; D perhaps matches TRBD2 (6 bases). The CDR3 sequence is 13 residues long. Per the germline V gene, CDR1 is SEHNR and CDR2 is FQNEAQ (reference sequence). The germline V and J ends were trimmed by 1 base and 2 bases, with 6 bases remaining between them. The CDR3 DNA reads TGTGCCAGCAGCTTAGGCGGGACCTACGAGCAGTACTTC. It translates to CASSLGGTYEQYF.

V gene TRBV29-1 combines with J gene TRBJ2-5, with 7 bases matching TRBD1. The germline V gene encodes CDR1 SQVTM and CDR2 ANQGSEA. V gave up 8 bases and J gave up 2 bases; unmatched junction bases: 5. The CDR3 loop spans 12 amino acids. The CDR3 DNA reads as TGCAGCTACCGGGACAGACAAGAGACCCAGTACTTC. Its translation: CSYRDRQETQYF.

This clone has only a few counts. The chain combines TRBV7-2 with TRBJ1-1; no clear D gene. The CDR3 is 14 residues long. Trimming shortened V by 1 base and J by 2 bases, and 8 bases separated the two germline ends. Germline values: CDR1 SGHTA, CDR2 FQGNSA. The CDR3 sequence is CASSLGPGNTEAFF. Written as DNA, the CDR3 is TGTGCCAGCAGCTTAGGTCCGGGAAACACTGAAGCTTTCTTT.

This clone was counted only a few times. V gene TRBV29-1 combines with J gene TRBJ2-3; unclear D gene. Trimming removed 7 bases from V and 1 base from J, with 15 bases in between. The germline CDR1 and CDR2 sequences are SQVTM and ANQGSEA. This CDR3 is 14 amino acids long. The CDR3 region has the DNA TGCAGCGCCAAACATAGGGCGGGCACAGATACGCAGTATTTT. Encoded protein: CSAKHRAGTDTQYF.

In this sample, this clone turned up a few times. The rearrangement uses TRBV11-2 and TRBJ1-5, with D unclear. Trimming stripped 5 bases from V and 4 bases from J, with 9 bases between. The CDR3 is 13 amino acids. Germline V CDR1 and CDR2: SGHAT, FQNNGV. The chain's CDR3 is CASSPYANQPQHF. The CDR3 nucleotides read TGTGCCAGCAGCCCGTATGCTAATCAGCCCCAGCATTTT.

V is TRBV5-1 and J is TRBJ2-5; 12 bases fit TRBD2. The CDR3 has 15 residues. V dropped 4 bases and J dropped 4; count of bases not matched to a gene: 5. From germline, CDR1 is SGHRS and CDR2 YFSETQ. The CDR3 sequence is CASSPGLAGRETQYF. DNA of the CDR3: TGCGCCAGCAGCCCCGGACTAGCGGGGAGAGAGACCCAGTACTTC.

This clone showed up just once. The V call is TRBV7-9, the J call TRBJ1-1, with D perhaps matching TRBD1 (6 bases). The V end was cut by 3 bases, the J end by 1 base, with 9 bases between. The CDR3 consists of 14 residues. CDR1 SEHNR and CDR2 FQNEAQ come from the germline V gene (reference sequence). CDR3 amino acids: CASSFKQGNTEAFF. Here the CDR3 DNA reads TGTGCCAGCAGCTTCAAACAGGGGAACACTGAAGCTTTCTTT. Complete variable domain (other parts from reference TRBV7-9 and TRBJ1-1): DTGVSQNPRHKITKRGQNVTFRCDPISEHNRLYWYRQTLGQGPEFLTYFQNEAQLEKSRLLSDRFSAERPKGSFSTLEIQRTEQGDSAMYLCASSFKQGNTEAFFGQGTRLTVV.

The V and J genes are TRBV25-1 and TRBJ1-4; TRBD1 is a possible D gene (5 bases). Germline lookup yields CDR1 MGHDK and CDR2 SYGVNS. The V gene lost 2 bases and the J gene lost 8 bases, with 15 bases spanning the gap. The CDR3 extends over 15 amino acids. In DNA, the CDR3 is TGTGCCAGCAGTGAACCCCTAGGGGAAGTCGAAAAACTGTTTTTT. Amino acids: CASSEPLGEVEKLFF.

J is TRBJ1-2 and V is TRBV7-2; a possible D gene is TRBD1 (6 bases). CDR1 is SGHTA, CDR2 FQGNSA, per germline. This CDR3 spans 13 amino acids. Trimming pared 6 bases from V and 6 bases from J, leaving 14 bases between. The CDR3 region is CASSRGTKDGYTF. CDR3 DNA: TGTGCCAGCAGTCGTGGGACAAAGGATGGCTACACCTTC.

This chain uses TRBV28 with TRBJ2-5; D tentatively reads TRBD1 or TRBD2 (5 bases each). Matching the DNA end better, TRBJ2-7 makes the J call doubtful. CDR1 and CDR2 (germline): MDHEN, SYDVKM. This CDR3 comprises 13 residues. The CDR3 DNA reads as TGTGCCAGCAGTTTTGGGGACCCCTACGAGCAGTACTTC. Its translation: CASSFGDPYEQYF.

CDR3 DNA: TGTGCCAGTAGTGGGACAGGCCCAGGCGGCTACGAGCAGTACTTC. It translates to CASSGTGPGGYEQYF. The chain has TRBV19 and TRBJ2-7; TRBD1 agrees at 8 bases. The CDR3 covers 15 residues. Per the germline V gene, CDR1 is LNHDA and CDR2 is SQIVND (reference sequence). Losses at the gene ends were 5 bases for V and 3 bases for J; bases not matched to a gene: 9.